This T cell receptor beta chain was documented in a study of cytotoxic CD8 clonotypes in ibrutinib-treated CLL. Study-wide findings and caveats: At progression, clonality fell back toward baseline after rising at ibrutinib response.

A remark on this clone: The antigen remains unidentified.

Method: immunoSEQ multiplex PCR; TCRdb's copy keeps in-frame clones and lacks some. This sample yields fewer than 400,000 clones, of which about 64% are seen a single time; about 6.7% belongs to the top ten. Trimming removed 5 bases from V and 8 bases from J, with 16 bases in between. The CDR3 is made up of 15 amino acids. Germline lookup yields CDR1 SGHTA and CDR2 FQGNSA. This rearrangement joins TRBV7-2 to TRBJ1-6; the D gene is possibly TRBD1 (5 bases). The TCR sequence derives from a human donor with chronic lymphocytic leukemia. The sample was PBMCs, taken after 36 months of ibrutinib treatment. The CDR3 protein is CASSPMDTGDSPLHF. As DNA, the CDR3 is TGTGCCAGCAGCCCGATGGACACGGGGGATTCACCCCTCCACTTT.